A selection of T cell receptor beta chains follows, all from one sample in a study of early stage breast cancer tumors. TCRdb's copy holds only in-frame clones and misses some; the assay was immunoSEQ multiplex PCR. The top ten clones hold 15% to 19% of a sample with 4,500 to 6,000 clones, 55% to 75% of them seen once. The source material was breast tumor tissue. The receptor source for this set is a person between 60 and 69 years old with breast cancer. Both conserved end residues are trimmed from each CDR3. Fields, in order: V gene, clone size, CDR3 length, CDR3 protein. Clone sizes are given selectively: once, few, many, or a class where the clone is expanded.

TRBV10-3	.	11	AIRGEGLETQY
TRBV7-9	.	13	ASTLGTGYTGELF
TRBV5-1	.	12	ASSLGLAREEQF
TRBV29-1	.	11	SVALGGDNEQF
TRBV5-1	.	13	ASSRGTGLGNTIY
TRBV27	once	12	ASSLFGTADEQY
TRBV7-3	few	14	ASSLTGGRGRGEQF
TRBV6-6	.	9	ASSYAAEQY
TRBV27	.	11	ASSLTDSYEQY
TRBV18	.	11	ASSPGPQAEQY
TRBV15	.	15	ATSREVGPDRNTEAF
TRBV4-2	.	12	ASSQDISFGEQY
TRBV7-9	once	12	ASSLNGAGSPLH
TRBV10-2	.	12	ASKNQDRDNEQY
TRBV5-1	.	12	ASSLGGGDNEQF
TRBV7-3	.	13	ASSFDGISLNEQF
TRBV18	.	13	ASSPPPTPGETQY
TRBV2	once	13	ASRWKGHPNTEAF
TRBV7-6	.	12	ASRPRSGQETQY
TRBV2	.	13	ASSGRQGGTGELF
TRBV19	once	11	ASSIASDYEQY
TRBV7-6	.	16	ASSLRLAGGPNTGELF
TRBV21-1	.	14	ASSKVYPATNEKLF
TRBV28	.	13	ASRETGPSNNEQF
TRBV28	.	11	ASSYPLNYGYT
TRBV27	few	13	ASSSGGQVNQPQH
TRBV9	.	12	ASSVKERGFEQF
TRBV5-1	.	11	ASSLEVQGKLF
TRBV30	.	11	AWNRATNEKLF
TRBV19	once	13	ASRLDRRYNQPQH
TRBV2	large	13	ASSPGQVLPNEAF
TRBV6-1	.	12	ASSEFRNNSPLH
TRBV29-1	.	12	SVDSGAGGETQY
TRBV6-1	few	13	ASSEMGDSGNTIY
TRBV15	.	15	ATSRGESRRVGQPQH
TRBV9	.	12	ASSVGGNHQPQH
TRBV7-9	medium-sized	13	ASSATSGSSYEQY
TRBV28	.	14	ASSLLPGGVQETQY
TRBV2	.	13	ASSVTDGRGATQY
TRBV2	once	13	ASISGTGTRTEAF
TRBV7-2	.	11	ASSYGLAGPQY
TRBV9	.	11	ASSVDGPDTQY
TRBV28	.	15	ASSLGLAGWGTGELF
TRBV7-8	.	12	ASSSRAVSYEQY
TRBV5-6	.	12	ASSPGPRTYEQY
TRBV7-9	.	13	ASSYDRGRLREAF
TRBV6-4	.	13	ASSERAGGKDTQY
TRBV27	.	15	ASTLVYRISGANVLT
TRBV6-5	.	13	ASSLGVEHTDTQY
TRBV7-3	.	11	ASSYASNGELF
TRBV5-4	few	13	ASRNQRTSTDTQY
TRBV4-2	once	13	ASSQTTGGTYEQY
TRBV9	.	10	ASSVDGYGYT
TRBV5-4	.	13	ASSDGTSGGETQY
TRBV5-6	.	15	ASSRRLAGGGADTQY